Sequencing of this T cell receptor (beta chain) was carried out in a study of cytomegalovirus exposure and HLA in healthy donors. Study context: Prior work identified under 130 million unique TCR beta sequences in roughly 190 million T cells.

PCR was performed using 60 Vbeta and 13 Jbeta primers. Per the study methods: Later reanalysis found 75 million to 100 million unique TCR beta chains, roughly 10 million of them shared. Generated by immunoSEQ multiplex PCR, the TCRdb table keeps only in-frame clones and is missing some. Clonal size and the V and J genes are those of that table, whereas D and trimming came from the DNA. The sample has fewer than 110,000 clones; approximately 76% are singletons. General study findings and limits: Links to common viral pathogens appeared, in a later analysis, for several of the most significant clusters. The authors listed around 150 TCR beta chains as cytomegalovirus-associated.

In regard to this clone: Its cognate antigen is unknown.

Germline values: CDR1 SGHTA, CDR2 FQGNSA. The length of the CDR3 is 14 residues. Trimming cost V 5 bases and J 8 bases, with 18 bases left between them. Sample: PBMCs. The genes are TRBV7-2 and TRBJ1-2, with D perhaps matching TRBD1 (6 bases). This clonotype originated in a man younger than 35 in good health and CMV-seronegative. The CDR3 DNA is TGTGCCAGCAGCAACCAACAGGGTAGATTAGGCTACACCTTC. Its protein product is CASSNQQGRLGYTF.